This is a list of T cell receptor beta chains from one sample in a study of CD8 T cells in Susac syndrome. TCRdb fed the immunoSEQ multiplex PCR reads into MiXCR, producing one record per CDR3 protein. Of about 140,000 distinct CDR3 sequences in the sample, 95% were seen once. Sequenced material: CD4+ T cells from PBMCs. The source is a human donor with Susac syndrome. Each CDR3 is given with its conserved first and last residue. A D gene is named only where the DNA matches it firmly. A row's size may be missing; if present it is once, few, many or a size class.

J gene	D gene	V gene	clone size	CDR3 DNA	CDR3 protein
TRBJ2-1	-	TRBV7-3	-	TGTGCCAGCAGCTTATACGCGGTCTCCTACAATGAGCAGTTCTTC	CASSLYAVSYNEQFF
TRBJ2-7	TRBD2	TRBV6-1	-	TGTGCCAGCAGTCCCCCCAGGGCGGGAGGGCCAGTATCCTACGAGCAGTACTTC	CASSPPRAGGPVSYEQYF
TRBJ2-2	TRBD1	TRBV24-1	-	TGTGCCACCAGTGATCTCCGACAGGGCGGCACCGGGGAGCTGTTTTTT	CATSDLRQGGTGELFF
TRBJ1-1	-	TRBV19	-	TGTGCCAGTAGTATCACGGTCGCGGCAGACACTGAAGCTTTCTTT	CASSITVAADTEAFF
TRBJ2-7	-	TRBV21-1	-	TGTGCCAGCAGCGAGTCGGCGGCACAGGCTTCCTACGAGCAGTACTTC	CASSESAAQASYEQYF
TRBJ2-1	TRBD2	TRBV20-1	-	TGCAGTGCTAGGGGCGGGAGGGGAGGTGATGAGCAGTTCTTC	CSARGGRGGDEQFF
TRBJ2-7	-	TRBV29-1	-	TGCAGCGTCGGGACCCACTCCTACGAGCAGTACTTC	CSVGTHSYEQYF
TRBJ2-6	TRBD1	TRBV28	-	TGTGCCAGCAGTTCCGGGACAGGGCACTACGGGGCCAACGTCCTGACTTTC	CASSSGTGHYGANVLTF
TRBJ2-7	TRBD1	TRBV29-1	-	TGCAGCGGGGGGACAGGGAGGAACGAGCAGTACTTC	CSGGTGRNEQYF
TRBJ1-1	-	TRBV9	-	TGTGCCAGCAGCGCGGACCAGGGGTGGTACACTGAAGCTTTCTTT	CASSADQGWYTEAFF
TRBJ1-2	-	TRBV3-1	-	TGTGCCAGCAGCCAAGATTTCCCGCCAGGGCCGGGGGGCTACACCTTC	CASSQDFPPGPGGYTF
TRBJ1-5	-	TRBV12-3/TRBV12-4	-	TGTGCCAGCAGTTTAGCGCTTAGGGACCAGCCCCAGCATTTT	CASSLALRDQPQHF
TRBJ2-7	-	TRBV6-2/TRBV6-3	-	TGTGCCAGCAGTTTGGGAAAGGAGCAGTACTTC	CASSLGKEQYF
TRBJ2-7	-	TRBV20-1	-	TGCAGTGCTTTCCGGGACAAGCAGTACTTC	CSAFRDKQYF
TRBJ2-1	TRBD2	TRBV3-1	-	TGTGCCACCAGTGGGCTAGCGGACAACAATGAGCAGTTCTTC	CATSGLADNNEQFF
TRBJ2-7	-	TRBV30	-	TGTGCCTGGAGTGTTCAAACCGAGCAGTACTTC	CAWSVQTEQYF
TRBJ2-7	-	TRBV5-6	few	TGTGCCAGCAGCTTGGTCCGAACCTACGAGCAGTACTTC	CASSLVRTYEQYF
TRBJ1-2	-	TRBV27	once	TGTGCCAGCAGTTTAGGGGCCTCCTATGGCTACACCTTC	CASSLGASYGYTF
TRBJ1-1	TRBD1	TRBV29-1	-	TGCAGCGGTAGAGGACAGGGGATTAATCTGAACACTGAAGCTTTCTTT	CSGRGQGINLNTEAFF
TRBJ2-2	TRBD1	TRBV9	-	TGTGCCAGCAGCGCCACGGACAGGGGAACCGGGGAGCTGTTTTTT	CASSATDRGTGELFF
TRBJ2-7	-	TRBV15	-	TGTGCCACCAGCAGAGATTTACGTGGCGAGCAGTACTTC	CATSRDLRGEQYF
TRBJ2-3	-	TRBV20-1	-	TGCAGTACCCAGGACCCAACGTTTATCACAGATACGCAGTATTTT	CSTQDPTFITDTQYF
TRBJ2-5	TRBD1	TRBV5-6	-	TGTGCCAGCAGTCCGGACAGGGCCGAGGCCCAGTACTTC	CASSPDRAEAQYF
TRBJ2-1	TRBD2	TRBV30	-	TGTGCCTGGAGTGTACTAGCGGGGGCCCCAAATGAGCAGTTCTTC	CAWSVLAGAPNEQFF
TRBJ1-1	TRBD1	TRBV30	-	TGTGCCTGGGACAGGGCCAGAGGGACTGAAGCTTTCTTT	CAWDRARGTEAFF
TRBJ2-2	-	TRBV9	-	TGTGCCAGCAGCGTAGGAAGGGCCCGGGAGCTGTTTTTT	CASSVGRARELFF
TRBJ1-2	-	TRBV5-1	-	TGCGCCAGCAGCCAGCAATCAGGGTCCCTCCCCTATGGCTACACCTTC	CASSQQSGSLPYGYTF
TRBJ2-2	TRBD1	TRBV20-1	-	TGCAGTGCTAATACAGGGGGGAACACCGGGGAGCTGTTTTTT	CSANTGGNTGELFF
TRBJ2-1	TRBD2	TRBV19	-	TGTGCCAGTAGCCTCGGACTAGCGGGCTCCTACAATGAGCAGTTCTTC	CASSLGLAGSYNEQFF
TRBJ2-3	TRBD1	TRBV24-1	-	TGTGCCACAACCGGGACAGAACTAACAGATACGCAGTATTTT	CATTGTELTDTQYF
TRBJ2-1	-	TRBV12-3/TRBV12-4	-	TGTGCCAGCTCTCTTTCTGAGCAGTTCTTC	CASSLSEQFF
TRBJ2-1	TRBD2	TRBV14	-	TGTGCCAGCAGCCAAGATTGGGCTAGCGGGAGACATGAGCAGTTCTTC	CASSQDWASGRHEQFF
TRBJ1-6	-	TRBV9	-	TGTGCCAGCAGCGCCCTGGGGGGGGCGAATTCACCCCTCCACTTT	CASSALGGANSPLHF
TRBJ2-7	-	TRBV6-6	-	TGTGCCAGCAGTTACTCGAATGCCCGGGCGGATCTGTACTTC	CASSYSNARADLYF
TRBJ1-1	-	TRBV30	-	TGTGCCTGGAGTGTAAGACTTGGACCGCTGAACACTGAAGCTTTCTTT	CAWSVRLGPLNTEAFF
TRBJ2-7	-	TRBV7-2	-	TGTGCCAGCAGCCCCTACCGGGACACAGGCTACGAGCAGTACTTC	CASSPYRDTGYEQYF
TRBJ2-3	-	TRBV7-3	-	TGTGCCAGCAGCCCACAGGCAGGCACAGATACGCAGTATTTT	CASSPQAGTDTQYF
TRBJ2-1	-	TRBV5-4	-	TGTGCCAGCAGCTTCACTTCCTACAATGAGCAGTTCTTC	CASSFTSYNEQFF
TRBJ2-1	-	TRBV12-3/TRBV12-4	-	TGTGCCAGCAGCCTCCTCAGCATCGCCTCGGGTGAGCAGTTCTTC	CASSLLSIASGEQFF
TRBJ1-2	-	TRBV2	-	TGTGCCAGCAGTGGGACTGCAAACTATGGCTACACCTTC	CASSGTANYGYTF
TRBJ1-1	-	TRBV4-3	-	TGCGCCAGCAGGCGAGGGGGGGCGAACACTGAAGCTTTCTTT	CASRRGGANTEAFF
TRBJ2-7	-	TRBV7-2	once	TGTGCCAGCAGCTTAGCGTCAGGGGCCAGCTCCTACGAGCAGTACTTC	CASSLASGASSYEQYF
TRBJ1-5	-	TRBV20-1	-	TGCAGTGCTAGAGTTGGGGATAGCAATCAGCCCCAGCATTTT	CSARVGDSNQPQHF
TRBJ2-3	TRBD2	TRBV10-3	-	TGTGCCATCAGTGAGCCCAGCGGGGGGGGCACAGATACGCAGTATTTT	CAISEPSGGGTDTQYF
TRBJ1-2	-	TRBV6-2/TRBV6-3	once	TGTGCCAGCAGTTACTCGGCTGGAGGCAGTGGCTACACCTTC	CASSYSAGGSGYTF
TRBJ2-3	-	TRBV12-3/TRBV12-4	-	TGTGCCAGCAGTTCCCGACGGATGGGGTTGACAGATACGCAGTATTTT	CASSSRRMGLTDTQYF
TRBJ1-1	-	TRBV5-1	-	TGCGCCAGCATAGGGGATGAAGCTTTCTTT	CASIGDEAFF
TRBJ2-5	-	TRBV6-1	-	TGTGCCAGCAGTGAAATCCCGGGACCACAAGAGACCCAGTACTTC	CASSEIPGPQETQYF
TRBJ2-7	TRBD1	TRBV28	-	TGCGCCAGCAGTTTGGTGGGACAGGGGGTCCACGAGCAGTACTTC	CASSLVGQGVHEQYF
TRBJ1-4	TRBD1	TRBV30	once	TGTGCCTGGAGTCCGGGACAGGGGAATGAAAAACTGTTTTTT	CAWSPGQGNEKLFF
TRBJ2-2	TRBD2	TRBV20-1	-	TGCAGTGCCCTAGCGGGAGCAAACACCGGGGAGCTGTTTTTT	CSALAGANTGELFF
TRBJ2-1	TRBD2	TRBV20-1	-	TGCAGTGCTGGTCTAGCGGGCCTCAACAATGAGCAGTTCTTC	CSAGLAGLNNEQFF